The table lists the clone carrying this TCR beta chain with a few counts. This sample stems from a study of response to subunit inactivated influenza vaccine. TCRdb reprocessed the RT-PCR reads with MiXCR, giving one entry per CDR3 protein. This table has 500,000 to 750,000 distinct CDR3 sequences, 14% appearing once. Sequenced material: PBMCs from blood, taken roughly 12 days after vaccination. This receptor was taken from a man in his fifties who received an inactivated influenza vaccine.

CDR3 coding DNA: TGTGCCAGCAACAGAGGGCGCTCCTATAATTCACCCCTCCACTTT. Translated, it gives CASNRGRSYNSPLHF. V is TRBV28 and J is TRBJ1-6; unclear D gene. CDR1 and CDR2 (germline): MDHEN, SYDVKM. This CDR3 has 15 residues. Trimming removed 7 bases from V and 0 bases from J, with 10 bases in between.